Below, one TCR beta chain is given with its context. Its antigen is unknown. The study ran its PCR with 60 Vbeta and 13 Jbeta primers. Profiling relied on immunoSEQ multiplex PCR, and the TCRdb table lists in-frame clones only, not all of them. The sample data list 200,000 to 250,000 clones. This entry comes from a study of cytomegalovirus exposure and HLA in healthy donors. Whole-study results and caveats: For most subjects, TCR beta sequences were reported to predict HLA-A and HLA-B alleles with accuracy.

Germline CDR1 and CDR2: LNHNV and YYDKDF (reference sequence). There are 15 residues in the CDR3. With 4 bases clipped from V and 3 bases from J, the junction kept 7 bases outside the gene matches. The sequenced sample was PBMCs. The chain is built from TRBV15 and TRBJ1-1, with 8 positions matching TRBD1. This TCR was sampled from a woman aged 25 to 39 in good health and CMV-seropositive. The CDR3 sequence is CATSNRGRGDTEAFF. In DNA, the CDR3 is TGTGCCACCAGCAACAGGGGGAGAGGGGACACTGAAGCTTTCTTT.